This TCR beta chain was captured by sequencing in a study of shared clonotypes between healthy human individuals (dated by TCRdb to 2020 to 2021). For the study in its entirety: The cohort comprised two women and a few men aged 18 to 49 years. For each donor, three plates each were used for CD4 naive and CD4 memory, two plates were used for CD8 naive, and one plate was used for CD8 memory. To estimate repertoire size and how much clonotypes are shared between individuals, the study performed deep sequencing of blood TCR repertoires from five healthy adults. To increase sequencing depth and limit assay-specific biases, TCR repertoire library preparation and sequencing were carried out by different laboratories using diverse techniques. Leukapheresis yielded between about 0.94 and 9.5 billion PBMCs per donor.

TCR CDR3 regions were amplified from genomic DNA by multiplex PCR using the deep immunoSEQ assay. Extracted genomic DNA from each cell subset was distributed evenly across all wells of several immunoSEQ 96-well plates, and each plate was treated as a replicate. For sorted subsets, about 200 ng genomic DNA, equal to tens of thousands of T cell genomes, was loaded into each replicate PCR. The purified libraries were quantified using a Qubit 3.0 fluorometer, sized with a Bioanalyzer 2100, and then quantified again using the KAPA Library Quantification kit. Every immunoSEQ 96-well plate was sequenced on a separate single-read 150-cycle Illumina NextSeq 550 flow cell. In the paper's pipeline: The immunoSEQ output contained only junctional sequences without quality scores, so filtering could not match that applied to full-length reads. Sequences were annotated with PyIR, a Python wrapper for IgBLAST v1.9, using IMGT germline references to assign V/J genes and CDR3. Reads were filtered out if the reads had weak V/J assignments (E-value above 1e-6), no CDR3, stop codons, out-of-frame junctions, or ambiguous translated residues. A V3J clonotype was defined by an identical inferred V gene, J gene, and CDR3 amino acid sequence. Percentage overlap between repertoires was calculated by dividing the number of shared unique clonotypes by the size of the smaller repertoire. Three approaches were used to assess repertoire richness: RTK rarefaction, the Chao1 estimator, and Recon v2.1 estimates of unobserved clonotypes. Generation probabilities for all TCRbeta clonotypes obtained by the gDNA method from a handful of donors were computed using OLGA. Imported from immuneACCESS, the table was reduced by TCRdb to in-frame sequences with V and J called. These copies leave out some clones; in studies compared against another copy, an unresolved V gene accounts for under half, and the cause of the remainder is not known. The V and J calls and the clone size are those of that table, but D and trimming were determined from the DNA. The sample table contains about 660,000 clones; only one count was recorded for around 72% of them. The ten most abundant clones make up approximately 1.7% of the sample.

From cysteine to phenylalanine, the CDR3 is 12 amino acids long. Only the CDR3 part of the read is kept: 36 bases, read in frame from the first base. The germline V gene (reference sequence) yields MNHEY for CDR1 and SMNVEV for CDR2. Relative to germline, V is 3 bases shorter and J is 6 bases shorter, with 9 bases between their ends. The donors were healthy, HIV-negative adults with no recently reported acute infections or vaccinations. Every donor was a Caucasian adult living in Nashville, Tennessee, USA. Magnetic negative selection was used to enrich CD4+ T cells, after which naive cells were positively selected on CD45RA and the negative fraction became the memory subset. Blood was obtained by leukapheresis, after which PBMCs were separated by Ficoll-Histopaque density gradient centrifugation and cryopreserved in liquid nitrogen vapor phase. Analytical flow cytometry was used to check the purity and quantity of each magnetically sorted T cell population. Genomic DNA was isolated from every sorted fraction and measured by UV absorbance on a Nanodrop 2000c.

Turning to this clone: Its antigen has not been determined. Nothing much larger sits one base from this clone, and base qualities are not available.

General study outcomes and caveats: Sampling was restricted to blood, and TCR repertoires in tissue are likely to differ from TCR repertoires in blood. Estimated clonotype richness was generally larger for naive than for memory subsets. Compared with non-shared clonotypes, the clonotypes found in all four sorted-subset donors had higher generation probabilities. Pairwise subsampling led to the expectation that sequencing depth would affect the degree of clonotype sharing among donors. Even with the large sequencing depth, rarefaction of the sorted-subset datasets indicated that sequencing was incomplete. The genetic and exposure-history diversity represented was limited by the small number of donors. When four donors were compared, the shared fraction of clonotypes was around 5.1% for naive CD4, 3% to 4% for naive CD8, 2.3% for memory CD4, and approximately 0.4% for memory CD8.

The sequenced material came from memory CD4+ T cells sorted from blood. The sample's cell subset or site label, in plain terms: CD45RA-negative fraction. The sequence is built from TRBV27 and TRBJ2-7, with the D gene call left open. This receptor was taken from a woman in her 30s in good health. CDR3 reads: CASSFDQSEQYF. The DNA is as follows: TGTGCCAGCAGTTTCGACCAGTCCGAGCAGTACTTC.